The TCR beta chain described here comes from a study of blood T cells in healthy people across ages. Trimming stripped 0 bases from V and 0 bases from J, with 12 bases between. The CDR3 covers 18 residues. The V gene's germline CDR1 is LGHNA and CDR2 YSLEER. Together with a sample-barcoded 5' primer, a J-beta primer mix was included in a second PCR lasting about 7 to 12 cycles. TCRdb reprocessed the 5' RACE reads with MiXCR, giving one entry per CDR3 protein. Among approximately 1.5 million distinct CDR3 sequences listed, 42% were seen once. Specimen: blood. The gene calls are TRBV4-3 and TRBJ2-6, with D hard to call. This sequence originates from a woman aged 18-35 years in good health. CDR3 sequence reads: CASSQDLGRSSGANVLTF. The CDR3 DNA is TGCGCCAGCAGCCAAGATTTAGGACGGTCCTCTGGGGCCAACGTCCTGACTTTC.